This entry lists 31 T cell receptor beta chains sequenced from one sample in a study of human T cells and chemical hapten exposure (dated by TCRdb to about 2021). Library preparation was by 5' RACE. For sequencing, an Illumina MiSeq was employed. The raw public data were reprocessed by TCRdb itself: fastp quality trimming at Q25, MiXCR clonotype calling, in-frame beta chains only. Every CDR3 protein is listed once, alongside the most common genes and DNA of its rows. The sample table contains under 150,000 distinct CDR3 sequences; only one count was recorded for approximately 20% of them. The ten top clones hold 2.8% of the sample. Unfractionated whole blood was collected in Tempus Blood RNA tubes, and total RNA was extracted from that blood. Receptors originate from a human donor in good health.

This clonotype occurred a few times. CDR3 DNA sequence: TGTGCCAGCAGTCCCGTCACAGCTGGTGCAGATACGCAGTATTTT. This codes for CASSPVTAGADTQYF. V usage is TRBV6-5 and J usage is TRBJ2-3, with D hard to call. CDR3 length: 15 amino acids. Trimming removed 5 bases at V and 4 bases at J, with 16 bases between. Per germline, CDR1 MNHEY and CDR2 SVGAGI.

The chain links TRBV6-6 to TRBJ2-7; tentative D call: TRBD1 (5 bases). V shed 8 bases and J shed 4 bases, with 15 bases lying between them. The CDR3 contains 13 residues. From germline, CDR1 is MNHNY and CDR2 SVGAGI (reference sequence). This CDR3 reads CASSGHPEYEQYF. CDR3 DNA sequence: TGTGCCAGCTCAGGACACCCTGAATACGAGCAGTACTTC.

Here the CDR3 DNA reads TGCAGTGCTAGAGATCTCCTAGCGGGAGGCCCCAATGAGCAGTTCTTC. Residues: CSARDLLAGGPNEQFF. The V gene is TRBV20-1, the J gene TRBJ2-1; 11 bases line up with TRBD2. The CDR3 has 16 amino acids. CDR1 is DFQATT and CDR2 is SNEGSKA in the germline V gene (reference sequence). The V gene end was trimmed by 0 bases and the J gene end by 6 bases; junction bases not matched to a gene: 7.

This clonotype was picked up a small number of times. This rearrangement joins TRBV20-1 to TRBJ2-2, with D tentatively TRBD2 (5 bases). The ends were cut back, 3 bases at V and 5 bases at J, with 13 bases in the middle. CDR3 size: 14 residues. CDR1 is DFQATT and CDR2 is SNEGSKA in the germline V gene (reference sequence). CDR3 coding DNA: TGCAGTGCTAGGAGGCCACTAGGAACCGGGGAGCTGTTTTTT. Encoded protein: CSARRPLGTGELFF.

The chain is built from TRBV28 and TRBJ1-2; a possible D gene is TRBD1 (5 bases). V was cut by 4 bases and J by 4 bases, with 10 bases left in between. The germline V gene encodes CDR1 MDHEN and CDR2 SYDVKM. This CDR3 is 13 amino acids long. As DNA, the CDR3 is TGTGCCAGCAGTTGGGGGGTTGGCTATGGCTACACCTTC. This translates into CASSWGVGYGYTF.

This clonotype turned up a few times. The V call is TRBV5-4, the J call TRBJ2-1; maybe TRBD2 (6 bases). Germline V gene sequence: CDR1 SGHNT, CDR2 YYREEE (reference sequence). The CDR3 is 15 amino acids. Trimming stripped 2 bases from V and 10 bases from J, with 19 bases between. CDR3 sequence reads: CASSLTIRETGEQFF. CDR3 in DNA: TGTGCCAGCAGCTTAACTATCCGGGAGACTGGGGAGCAGTTCTTC.

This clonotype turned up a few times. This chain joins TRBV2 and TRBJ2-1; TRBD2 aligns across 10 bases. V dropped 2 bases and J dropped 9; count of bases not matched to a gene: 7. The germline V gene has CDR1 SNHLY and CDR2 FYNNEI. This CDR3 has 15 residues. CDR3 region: CASSEYSSGRSEQFF. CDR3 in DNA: TGTGCCAGCAGTGAATATTCTAGCGGGAGAAGTGAGCAGTTCTTC.

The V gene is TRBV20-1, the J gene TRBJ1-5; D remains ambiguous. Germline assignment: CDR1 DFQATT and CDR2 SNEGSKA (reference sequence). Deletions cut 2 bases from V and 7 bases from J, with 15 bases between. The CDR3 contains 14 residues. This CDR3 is CSARPTSMRQPQHF. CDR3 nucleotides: TGCAGTGCTAGACCGACAAGTATGAGACAGCCCCAGCATTTT.

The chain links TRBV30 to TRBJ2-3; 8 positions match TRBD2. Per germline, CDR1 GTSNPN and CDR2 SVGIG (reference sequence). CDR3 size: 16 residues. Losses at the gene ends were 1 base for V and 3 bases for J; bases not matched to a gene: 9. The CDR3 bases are TGTGCCTGGAGTGCCGCCGGGACTAGGTTAACAGATACGCAGTATTTT. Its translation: CAWSAAGTRLTDTQYF. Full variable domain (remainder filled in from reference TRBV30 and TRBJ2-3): SQTIHQWPATLVQPVGSPLSLECTVEGTSNPNLYWYRQAAGRGLQLLFYSVGIGQISSEVPQNLSASRPQDRQFILSSKKLLLSDSGFYLCAWSAAGTRLTDTQYFGPGTRLTVL.

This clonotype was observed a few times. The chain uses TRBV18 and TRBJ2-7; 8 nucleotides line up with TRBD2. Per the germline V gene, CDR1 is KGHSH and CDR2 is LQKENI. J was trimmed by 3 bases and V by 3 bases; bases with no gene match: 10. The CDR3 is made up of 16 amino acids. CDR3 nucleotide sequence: TGTGCCAGCTCACCGGGGCCTCGGGAGGGTTACTACGAGCAGTACTTC. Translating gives CASSPGPREGYYEQYF. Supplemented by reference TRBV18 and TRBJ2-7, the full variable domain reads NAGVMQNPRHLVRRRGQEARLRCSPMKGHSHVYWYRQLPEEGLKFMVYLQKENIIDESGMPKERFSAEFPKEGPSILRIQQVVRGDSAAYFCASSPGPREGYYEQYFGPGTRLTVT.

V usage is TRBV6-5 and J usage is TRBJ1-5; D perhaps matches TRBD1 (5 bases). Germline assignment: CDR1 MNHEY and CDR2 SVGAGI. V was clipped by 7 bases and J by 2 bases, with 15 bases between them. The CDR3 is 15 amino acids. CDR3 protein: CASTPARGGNQPQHF. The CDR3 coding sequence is TGTGCCAGCACCCCGGCCCGGGGCGGCAATCAGCCCCAGCATTTT.

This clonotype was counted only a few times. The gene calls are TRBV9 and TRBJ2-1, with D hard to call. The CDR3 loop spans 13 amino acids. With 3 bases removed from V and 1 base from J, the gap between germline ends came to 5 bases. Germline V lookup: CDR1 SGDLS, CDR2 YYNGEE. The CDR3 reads CASSEYSYNEQFF. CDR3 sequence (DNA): TGTGCCAGCAGCGAGTATTCCTACAATGAGCAGTTCTTC.

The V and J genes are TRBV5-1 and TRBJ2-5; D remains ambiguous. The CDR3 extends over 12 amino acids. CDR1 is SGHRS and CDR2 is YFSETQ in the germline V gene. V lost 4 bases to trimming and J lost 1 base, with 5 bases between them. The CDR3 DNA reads TGCGCCAGCAGCCGATTCCAAGAGACCCAGTACTTC. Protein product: CASSRFQETQYF.

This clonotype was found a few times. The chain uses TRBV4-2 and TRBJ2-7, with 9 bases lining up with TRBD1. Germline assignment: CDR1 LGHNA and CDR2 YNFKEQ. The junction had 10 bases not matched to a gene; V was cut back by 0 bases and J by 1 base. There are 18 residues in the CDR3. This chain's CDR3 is CASSQDYRRDRASYEQYF. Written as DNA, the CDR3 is TGTGCCAGCAGCCAAGATTACAGGCGGGACAGGGCATCCTACGAGCAGTACTTC.

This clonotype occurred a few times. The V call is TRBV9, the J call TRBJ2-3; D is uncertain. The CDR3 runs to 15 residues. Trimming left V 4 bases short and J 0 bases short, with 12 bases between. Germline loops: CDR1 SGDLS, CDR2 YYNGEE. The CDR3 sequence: CASSLNTPSTDTQYF. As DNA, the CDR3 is TGTGCCAGCAGCTTAAACACCCCCAGCACAGATACGCAGTATTTT.

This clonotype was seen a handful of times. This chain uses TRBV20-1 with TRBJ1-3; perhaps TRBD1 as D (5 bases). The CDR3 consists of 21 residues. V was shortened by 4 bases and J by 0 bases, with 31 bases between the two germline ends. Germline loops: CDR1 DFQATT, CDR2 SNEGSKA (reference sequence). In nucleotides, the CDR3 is TGCAGTGCTACCTCAGAAGGCGGGACTTCCTCCGGGCCCCACTCTGGAAACACCATATATTTT. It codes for CSATSEGGTSSGPHSGNTIYF.

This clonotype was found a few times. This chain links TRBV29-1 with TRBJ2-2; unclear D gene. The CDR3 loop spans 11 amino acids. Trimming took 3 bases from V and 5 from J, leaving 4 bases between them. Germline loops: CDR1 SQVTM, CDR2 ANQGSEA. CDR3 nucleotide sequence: TGCAGCGTTGAGTCTACCGGGGAGCTGTTTTTT. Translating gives CSVESTGELFF.

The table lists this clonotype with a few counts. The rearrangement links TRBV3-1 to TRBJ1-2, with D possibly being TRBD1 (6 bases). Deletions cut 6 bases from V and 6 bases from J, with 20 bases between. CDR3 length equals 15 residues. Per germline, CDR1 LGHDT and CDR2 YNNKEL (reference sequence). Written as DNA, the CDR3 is TGTGCCAGCAGACACACAGGGAATCCGGGCAATGGCTACACCTTC. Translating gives CASRHTGNPGNGYTF.

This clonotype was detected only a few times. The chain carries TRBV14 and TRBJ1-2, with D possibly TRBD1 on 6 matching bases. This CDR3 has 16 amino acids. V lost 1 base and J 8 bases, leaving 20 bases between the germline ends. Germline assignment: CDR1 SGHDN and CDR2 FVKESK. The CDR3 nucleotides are TGTGCCAGCAGCCAAGTTGGAGGCAGGGGCGCTTGGGGCTACACCTTC. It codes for CASSQVGGRGAWGYTF. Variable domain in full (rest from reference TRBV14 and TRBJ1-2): EAGVTQFPSHSVIEKGQTVTLRCDPISGHDNLYWYRRVMGKEIKFLLHFVKESKQDESGMPNNRFLAERTGGTYSTLKVQPAELEDSGVYFCASSQVGGRGAWGYTFGSGTRLTVV.

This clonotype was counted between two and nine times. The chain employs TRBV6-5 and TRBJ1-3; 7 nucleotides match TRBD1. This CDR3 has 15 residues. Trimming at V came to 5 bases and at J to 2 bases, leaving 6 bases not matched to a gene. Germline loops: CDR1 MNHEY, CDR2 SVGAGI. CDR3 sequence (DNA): TGTGCCAGCAGTCCTCAGACAGGGACTGGAAACACCATATATTTT. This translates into CASSPQTGTGNTIYF.

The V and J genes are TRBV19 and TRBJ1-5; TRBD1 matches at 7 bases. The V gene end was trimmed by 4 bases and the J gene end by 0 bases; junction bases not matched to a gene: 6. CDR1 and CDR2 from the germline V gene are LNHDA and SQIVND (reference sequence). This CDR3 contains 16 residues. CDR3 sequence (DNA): TGTGCCAGTAGTACCCGACAGGGAATTAGCAATCAGCCCCAGCATTTT. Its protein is CASSTRQGISNQPQHF.

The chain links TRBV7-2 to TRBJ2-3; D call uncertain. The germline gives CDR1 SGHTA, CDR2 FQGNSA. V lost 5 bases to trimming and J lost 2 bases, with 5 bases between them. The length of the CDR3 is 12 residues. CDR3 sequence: CASSLYTDTQYF. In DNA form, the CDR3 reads TGTGCCAGCAGCCTATACACAGATACGCAGTATTTT.

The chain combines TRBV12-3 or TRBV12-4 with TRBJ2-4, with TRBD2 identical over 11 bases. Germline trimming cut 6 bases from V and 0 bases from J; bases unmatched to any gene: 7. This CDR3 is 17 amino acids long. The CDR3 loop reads CASRSGTSGLAKNIQYF. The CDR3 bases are TGTGCCAGCAGGTCCGGGACTAGCGGACTAGCCAAAAACATTCAGTACTTC.

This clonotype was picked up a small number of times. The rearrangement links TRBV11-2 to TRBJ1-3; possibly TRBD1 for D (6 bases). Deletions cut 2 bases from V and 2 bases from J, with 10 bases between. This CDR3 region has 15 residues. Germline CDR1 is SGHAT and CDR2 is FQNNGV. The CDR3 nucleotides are TGTGCCAGCAGCTTATCGACAGGACCTGGAAACACCATATATTTT. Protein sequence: CASSLSTGPGNTIYF. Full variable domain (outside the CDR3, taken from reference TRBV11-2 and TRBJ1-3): EAGVAQSPRYKIIEKRQSVAFWCNPISGHATLYWYQQILGQGPKLLIQFQNNGVVDDSQLPKDRFSAERLKGVDSTLKIQPAKLEDSAVYLCASSLSTGPGNTIYFGEGSWLTVV.

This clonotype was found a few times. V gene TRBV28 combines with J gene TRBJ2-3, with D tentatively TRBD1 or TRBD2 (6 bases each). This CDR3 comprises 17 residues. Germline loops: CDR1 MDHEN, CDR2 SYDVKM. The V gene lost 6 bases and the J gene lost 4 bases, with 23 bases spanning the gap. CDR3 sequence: CASSPMGGRDKADTQYF. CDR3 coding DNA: TGTGCCAGCAGCCCTATGGGGGGCCGGGATAAGGCAGATACGCAGTATTTT. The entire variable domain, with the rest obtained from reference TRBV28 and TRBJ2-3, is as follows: DVKVTQSSRYLVKRTGEKVFLECVQDMDHENMFWYRQDPGLGLRLIYFSYDVKMKEKGDIPEGYSVSREKKERFSLILESASTNQTSMYLCASSPMGGRDKADTQYFGPGTRLTVL.

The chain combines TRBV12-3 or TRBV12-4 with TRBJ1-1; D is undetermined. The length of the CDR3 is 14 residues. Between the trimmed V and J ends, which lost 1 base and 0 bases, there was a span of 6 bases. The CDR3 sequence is CASSLVKLNTEAFF. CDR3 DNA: TGTGCCAGCAGTTTAGTCAAGCTGAACACTGAAGCTTTCTTT.

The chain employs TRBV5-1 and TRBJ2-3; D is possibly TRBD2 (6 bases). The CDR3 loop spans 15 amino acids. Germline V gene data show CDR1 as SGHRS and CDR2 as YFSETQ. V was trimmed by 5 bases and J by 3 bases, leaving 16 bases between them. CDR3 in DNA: TGCGCCAGCAGGGCCCGGGGACTTCGGACAGATACGCAGTATTTT. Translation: CASRARGLRTDTQYF.

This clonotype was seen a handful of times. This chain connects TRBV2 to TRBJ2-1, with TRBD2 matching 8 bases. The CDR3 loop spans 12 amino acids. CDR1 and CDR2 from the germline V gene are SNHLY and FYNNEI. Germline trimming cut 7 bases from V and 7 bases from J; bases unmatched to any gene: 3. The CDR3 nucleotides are TGTGCCAGCAATTTAGCGGGGAATGAGCAGTTCTTC. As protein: CASNLAGNEQFF.

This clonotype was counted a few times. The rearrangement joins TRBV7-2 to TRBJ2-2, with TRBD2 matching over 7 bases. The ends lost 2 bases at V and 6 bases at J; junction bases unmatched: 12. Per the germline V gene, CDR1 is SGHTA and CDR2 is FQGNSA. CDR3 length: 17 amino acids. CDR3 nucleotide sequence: TGTGCCAGCAGCTTAAGGGATGCGGGTCTAGCGGCCGGGGAGCTGTTTTTT. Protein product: CASSLRDAGLAAGELFF.

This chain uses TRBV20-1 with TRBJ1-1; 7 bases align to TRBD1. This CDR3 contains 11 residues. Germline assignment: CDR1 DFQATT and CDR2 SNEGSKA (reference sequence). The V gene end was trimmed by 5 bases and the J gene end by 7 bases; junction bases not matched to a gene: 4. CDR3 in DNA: TGCAGTGCTTCCGACAGGGATGAAGCTTTCTTT. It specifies CSASDRDEAFF.

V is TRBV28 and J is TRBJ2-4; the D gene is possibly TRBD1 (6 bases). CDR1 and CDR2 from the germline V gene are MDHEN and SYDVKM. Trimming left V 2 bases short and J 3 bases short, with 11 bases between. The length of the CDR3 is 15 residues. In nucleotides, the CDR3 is TGTGCCAGCAGTTTAATGTCGACAGGCAAAAACATTCAGTACTTC. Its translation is CASSLMSTGKNIQYF. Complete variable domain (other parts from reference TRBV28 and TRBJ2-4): DVKVTQSSRYLVKRTGEKVFLECVQDMDHENMFWYRQDPGLGLRLIYFSYDVKMKEKGDIPEGYSVSREKKERFSLILESASTNQTSMYLCASSLMSTGKNIQYFGAGTRLSVL.